This T cell receptor (beta chain) stems from a study of cytomegalovirus exposure and HLA in healthy donors. Study context: Drawn from HLA-typed donors, about 85 million unique TCRs were held in an early data release. General observations from the study: Prior analysis indicated that the majority of TCR beta V segments exhibited productivity approximately 87% or approximately 30% of the time. TRBV6-2, TRBV6-3 and other indistinguishable V segments were excluded.

With 60 Vbeta and 13 Jbeta primers, the PCR was carried out. Repertoires were generated with immunoSEQ multiplex PCR, while TCRdb's copy carries only in-frame clones and drops some. The top ten hold 3.8% of the sample, which has 90,000 to 120,000 clones, 55% to 65% seen once. The CDR3 spans 13 residues. Germline values: CDR1 MNHEY, CDR2 SVGAGI. Unmatched junction bases numbered 4, after V lost 6 bases and J lost 4 bases. This clone appeared a few times. Its specificity is unknown. The specimen was PBMCs. This TCR was recovered from a man aged 30 to 39 in good health and CMV-seropositive. The V gene is TRBV6-5, the J gene TRBJ1-2; 8 nucleotides align to TRBD1. The CDR3 nucleotides read TGTGCCAGCAGGCCAGGGGGCAGCTATGGCTACACCTTC. Its protein is CASRPGGSYGYTF.